The rows below give T cell receptor beta chains drawn from one sample of a study of blood T cells in healthy people across ages. MiXCR, applied by TCRdb to the 5' RACE reads, yields one record per CDR3 protein. The table lists some 640,000 distinct CDR3 sequences, roughly 50% of them singletons, with 25% to 35% in the top ten. Sequencing was performed on blood. The receptors stem from a woman aged 55 to 70 in good health. The CDR3 runs from the conserved cysteine through the conserved F or W. Fields, in order: clone size, J gene, D gene, V gene, CDR3 DNA, CDR3 protein. D genes are given only for firm matches. Rows may omit the clone size; those that give it use once, few, many or a size class.

clone_size: few; j_call: TRBJ2-7; d_call: NA; v_call: TRBV12-3/TRBV12-4; cdr3_nt: TGTGCCAGCAGTTTATCGGGCAGGGCCTCCCTCGAGCAGTACTTC; cdr3_aa: CASSLSGRASLEQYF
clone_size: NA; j_call: TRBJ1-1; d_call: NA; v_call: TRBV7-8; cdr3_nt: TGTGCCAGCAGCTTAGAAAAGGAGGGCGCTTTCTTT; cdr3_aa: CASSLEKEGAFF
clone_size: few; j_call: TRBJ2-6; d_call: NA; v_call: TRBV3-1; cdr3_nt: TGTGCCAGCAGCCAAGGGCGCATAGGTGGGGCCAACGTCCTGACTTTC; cdr3_aa: CASSQGRIGGANVLTF
clone_size: NA; j_call: TRBJ1-1; d_call: TRBD1; v_call: TRBV16; cdr3_nt: TGTGCCAGCAGCCTACTCGGACAGGGTAGAATTCGGACTGAAGCTTTCTTT; cdr3_aa: CASSLLGQGRIRTEAFF
clone_size: few; j_call: TRBJ2-5; d_call: TRBD2; v_call: TRBV2; cdr3_nt: TGTGCCAGCCGATTTAGCGGGGTTGTGCAAGAGACCCAGTACTTC; cdr3_aa: CASRFSGVVQETQYF
clone_size: NA; j_call: TRBJ2-7; d_call: TRBD2; v_call: TRBV20-1; cdr3_nt: TGCAGTGCTAGAACGACTAGCGGGAATCCCTACGAGCAGTACTTC; cdr3_aa: CSARTTSGNPYEQYF
clone_size: many; j_call: TRBJ2-7; d_call: TRBD1; v_call: TRBV27; cdr3_nt: TGTGCCAGCAGTTTCGAGGGACAGGGCCCCTACGAGCAGTACTTC; cdr3_aa: CASSFEGQGPYEQYF
clone_size: few; j_call: TRBJ2-7; d_call: NA; v_call: TRBV24-1; cdr3_nt: TGTGCCACCAGTGACCCTGGGACAAACGAGCAGTACTTC; cdr3_aa: CATSDPGTNEQYF
clone_size: NA; j_call: TRBJ2-1; d_call: NA; v_call: TRBV4-2; cdr3_nt: TGTGCCAGCAGCCAACCCCCGGGGTGGGAGACCTACAATGAGCAGTTCTTC; cdr3_aa: CASSQPPGWETYNEQFF
clone_size: NA; j_call: TRBJ2-7; d_call: TRBD1; v_call: TRBV6-1; cdr3_nt: TGTGCCAGCAGTTCCGGACAGGGTGGGGGCAATGAGCAGTACTTC; cdr3_aa: CASSSGQGGGNEQYF
clone_size: NA; j_call: TRBJ2-2; d_call: TRBD2; v_call: TRBV9; cdr3_nt: TGTGCCAGCACCATAGCGGGAACGAACACCGGGGAGCTGTTTTTT; cdr3_aa: CASTIAGTNTGELFF
clone_size: NA; j_call: TRBJ2-1; d_call: TRBD2; v_call: TRBV4-1; cdr3_nt: TGCGCCAGCAGCCAAGAATGGGGACTAGCGGGAGCCAATGAGCAGTTCTTC; cdr3_aa: CASSQEWGLAGANEQFF
clone_size: few; j_call: TRBJ2-7; d_call: NA; v_call: TRBV7-8; cdr3_nt: TGTGCCAGCAGCTTAGGTGACGAAGCCTACGAGCAGTACTTC; cdr3_aa: CASSLGDEAYEQYF
clone_size: few; j_call: TRBJ1-2; d_call: NA; v_call: TRBV25-1; cdr3_nt: TGTGCCAGCAGCTGGACAGCCACTAACTATGGCTACACCTTC; cdr3_aa: CASSWTATNYGYTF
clone_size: NA; j_call: TRBJ2-7; d_call: NA; v_call: TRBV4-3; cdr3_nt: TGCGCCAGCAGCCAAGATCCCGGGGATGGGATGGCCAAGGCGTACTTC; cdr3_aa: CASSQDPGDGMAKAYF
clone_size: NA; j_call: TRBJ2-3; d_call: NA; v_call: TRBV5-4; cdr3_nt: TGTGCCAGCAGCAGGGCCAGGGGGGCAGATACGCAGTATTTT; cdr3_aa: CASSRARGADTQYF
clone_size: many; j_call: TRBJ2-1; d_call: TRBD1; v_call: TRBV5-1; cdr3_nt: TGCGCCAGCAGCTTGGGACGGACAGGGGGAGGTGAGCAGTTCTTC; cdr3_aa: CASSLGRTGGGEQFF
clone_size: NA; j_call: TRBJ2-1; d_call: TRBD1; v_call: TRBV28; cdr3_nt: TGTGCCAGCAACCAGGGGGCGGTCCTTGAGCAGTTCTTC; cdr3_aa: CASNQGAVLEQFF
clone_size: NA; j_call: TRBJ2-7; d_call: TRBD1; v_call: TRBV4-1; cdr3_nt: TGCGCCAGCAGCCAAACCGGACAGGGGCCCTACGAGCAGTACTTC; cdr3_aa: CASSQTGQGPYEQYF
clone_size: NA; j_call: TRBJ2-5; d_call: TRBD2; v_call: TRBV7-9; cdr3_nt: TGTGCCAGCAGCTTTCCTGGACTAGCGGCCTTAGGCGAGACCCAGTACTTC; cdr3_aa: CASSFPGLAALGETQYF
clone_size: NA; j_call: TRBJ2-1; d_call: TRBD2; v_call: TRBV10-3; cdr3_nt: TGTGCCATCAGCGCCGTAATCGGGCGGGGGGGGCCCACTTACAATGAGCAGTTCTTC; cdr3_aa: CAISAVIGRGGPTYNEQFF
clone_size: NA; j_call: TRBJ2-7; d_call: NA; v_call: TRBV12-3/TRBV12-4; cdr3_nt: TGTGCCAGCAGTTTAGCGGGGACAATCTCCTACGAGCAGTACTTC; cdr3_aa: CASSLAGTISYEQYF
clone_size: NA; j_call: TRBJ2-7; d_call: NA; v_call: TRBV19; cdr3_nt: TGTGCCAGTAGTATCCCATACTCCTACGAGCAGTACTTC; cdr3_aa: CASSIPYSYEQYF
clone_size: NA; j_call: TRBJ2-2; d_call: TRBD2; v_call: TRBV20-1; cdr3_nt: TGCAGTGCTAGAGACGCGGGAGGGCCTGGGGAGCTGTTTTTT; cdr3_aa: CSARDAGGPGELFF
clone_size: NA; j_call: TRBJ2-1; d_call: NA; v_call: TRBV9; cdr3_nt: TGTGCCAGCAGCCCCCGACAGGGAGGAAGGAAGGGTGAGCAGTTCTTC; cdr3_aa: CASSPRQGGRKGEQFF
clone_size: many; j_call: TRBJ2-7; d_call: NA; v_call: TRBV9; cdr3_nt: TGTGCCAGCAGCCCACGAGGATTCTACGAGCAGTACTTC; cdr3_aa: CASSPRGFYEQYF